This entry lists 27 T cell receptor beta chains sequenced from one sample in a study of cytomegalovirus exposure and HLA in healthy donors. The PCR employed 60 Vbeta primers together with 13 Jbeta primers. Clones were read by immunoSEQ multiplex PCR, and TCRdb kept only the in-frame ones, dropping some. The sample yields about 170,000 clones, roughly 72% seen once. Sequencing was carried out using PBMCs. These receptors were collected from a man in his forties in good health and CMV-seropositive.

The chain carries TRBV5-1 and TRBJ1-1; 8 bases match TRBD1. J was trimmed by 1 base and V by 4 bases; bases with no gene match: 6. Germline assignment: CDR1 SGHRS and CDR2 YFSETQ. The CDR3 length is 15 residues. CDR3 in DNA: TGCGCCAGCAGCGCACAGGGGGGGTGGAACACTGAAGCTTTCTTT. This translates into CASSAQGGWNTEAFF.

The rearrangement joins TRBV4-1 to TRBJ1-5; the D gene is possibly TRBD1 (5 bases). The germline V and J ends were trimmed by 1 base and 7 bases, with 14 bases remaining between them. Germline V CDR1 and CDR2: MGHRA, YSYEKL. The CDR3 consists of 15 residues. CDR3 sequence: CASSQALAGSQPQHF. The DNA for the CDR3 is TGCGCCAGCAGCCAAGCCCTGGCAGGGTCGCAGCCCCAGCATTTT.

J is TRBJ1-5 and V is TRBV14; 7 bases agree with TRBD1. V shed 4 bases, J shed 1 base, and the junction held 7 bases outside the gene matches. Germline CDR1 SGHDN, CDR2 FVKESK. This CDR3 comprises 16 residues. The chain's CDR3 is CASSRGGAKSNQPQHF. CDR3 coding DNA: TGTGCCAGCAGCCGAGGGGGCGCGAAGAGCAATCAGCCCCAGCATTTT. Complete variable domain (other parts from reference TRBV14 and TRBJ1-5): EAGVTQFPSHSVIEKGQTVTLRCDPISGHDNLYWYRRVMGKEIKFLLHFVKESKQDESGMPNNRFLAERTGGTYSTLKVQPAELEDSGVYFCASSRGGAKSNQPQHFGDGTRLSIL.

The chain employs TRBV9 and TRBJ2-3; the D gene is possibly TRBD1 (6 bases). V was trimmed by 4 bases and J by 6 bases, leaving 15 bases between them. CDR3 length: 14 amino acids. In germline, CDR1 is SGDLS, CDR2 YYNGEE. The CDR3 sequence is CASSWGQEGDTQYF. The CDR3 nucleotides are TGTGCCAGCAGCTGGGGGCAAGAAGGCGATACGCAGTATTTT.

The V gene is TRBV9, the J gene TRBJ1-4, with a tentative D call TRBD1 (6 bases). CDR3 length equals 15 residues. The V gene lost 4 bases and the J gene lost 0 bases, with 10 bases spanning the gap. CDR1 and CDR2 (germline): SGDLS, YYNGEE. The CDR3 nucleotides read TGTGCCAGCAGCATGGACAGTTCAACTAATGAAAAACTGTTTTTT. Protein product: CASSMDSSTNEKLFF.

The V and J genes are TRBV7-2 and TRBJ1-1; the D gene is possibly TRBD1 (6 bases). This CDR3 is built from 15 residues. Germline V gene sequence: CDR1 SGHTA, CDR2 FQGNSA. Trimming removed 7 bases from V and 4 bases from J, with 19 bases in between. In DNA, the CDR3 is TGTGCCAGCAACCGAGCTTCAGGGGTAGGCACTGAAGCTTTCTTT. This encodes CASNRASGVGTEAFF.

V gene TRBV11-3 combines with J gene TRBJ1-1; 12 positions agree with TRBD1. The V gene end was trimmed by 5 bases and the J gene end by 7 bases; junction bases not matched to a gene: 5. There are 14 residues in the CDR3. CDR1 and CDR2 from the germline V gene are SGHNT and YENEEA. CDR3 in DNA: TGTGCCAGCAGCAAGGGACAGGGGGCCGGTGAAGCTTTCTTT. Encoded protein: CASSKGQGAGEAFF.

In DNA form, the CDR3 reads TGTGCCAGCAGCACATCCCCCGACAGGGTGGGGGAGCAGTACTTC. This translates into CASSTSPDRVGEQYF. The chain joins TRBV9 to TRBJ2-7; 7 bases align to TRBD1. The V gene end was trimmed by 4 bases and the J gene end by 7 bases; junction bases not matched to a gene: 14. The CDR3 is 15 amino acids. Per the germline V gene, CDR1 is SGDLS and CDR2 is YYNGEE.

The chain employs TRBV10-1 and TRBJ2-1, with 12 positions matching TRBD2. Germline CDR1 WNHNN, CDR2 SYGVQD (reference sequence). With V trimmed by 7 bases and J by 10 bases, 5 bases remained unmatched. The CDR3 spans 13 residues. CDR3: CASIPGLAGEQFF. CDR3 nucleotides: TGCGCCAGCATTCCGGGACTAGCGGGCGAGCAGTTCTTC.

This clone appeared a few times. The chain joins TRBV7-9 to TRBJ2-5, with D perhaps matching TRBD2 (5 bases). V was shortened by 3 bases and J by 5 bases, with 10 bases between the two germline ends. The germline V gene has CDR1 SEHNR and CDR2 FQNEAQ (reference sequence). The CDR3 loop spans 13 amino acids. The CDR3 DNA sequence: TGTGCCAGCAGCTTTTGGTCGGGGGAGACCCAGTACTTC. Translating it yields CASSFWSGETQYF.

The CDR3 coding sequence is TGTGCCAGTAGTACCTTCGGGGGGACCACTGAAGCTTTCTTT. Translation gives CASSTFGGTTEAFF. This sequence joins TRBV19 and TRBJ1-1, with D possibly being TRBD1 (5 bases). The CDR3 contains 14 residues. CDR1 is LNHDA, CDR2 SQIVND, per germline (reference sequence). V lost 4 bases to trimming and J lost 4 bases, with 13 bases between them.

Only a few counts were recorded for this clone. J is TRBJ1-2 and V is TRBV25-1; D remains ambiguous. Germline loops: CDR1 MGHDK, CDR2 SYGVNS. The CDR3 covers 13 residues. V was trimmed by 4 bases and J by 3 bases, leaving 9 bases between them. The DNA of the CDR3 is TGTGCCAGCAGTGTTGACTTTGACTATGGCTACACCTTC. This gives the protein CASSVDFDYGYTF.

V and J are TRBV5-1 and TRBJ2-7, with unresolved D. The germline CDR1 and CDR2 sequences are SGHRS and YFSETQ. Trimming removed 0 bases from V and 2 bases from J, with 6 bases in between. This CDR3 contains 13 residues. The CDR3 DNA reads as TGCGCCAGCAGCTTGGCCAGGACCTACGAGCAGTACTTC. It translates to CASSLARTYEQYF.

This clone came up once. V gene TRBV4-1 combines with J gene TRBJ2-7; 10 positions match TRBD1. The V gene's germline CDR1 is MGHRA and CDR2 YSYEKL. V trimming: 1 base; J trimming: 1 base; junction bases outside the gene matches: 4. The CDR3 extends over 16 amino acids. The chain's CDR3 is CASSQAPGQGSYEQYF. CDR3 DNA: TGCGCCAGCAGCCAAGCTCCGGGACAGGGGTCCTACGAGCAGTACTTC.

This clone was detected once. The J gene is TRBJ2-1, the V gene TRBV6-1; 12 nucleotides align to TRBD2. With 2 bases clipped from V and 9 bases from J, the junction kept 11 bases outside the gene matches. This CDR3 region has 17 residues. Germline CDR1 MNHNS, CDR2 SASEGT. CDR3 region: CASSEIRLAGGPGEQFF. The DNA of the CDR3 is TGTGCCAGCAGTGAAATCCGCCTAGCGGGGGGGCCGGGTGAGCAGTTCTTC.

CDR3 loop: CASSLGRGIYGYTF. The CDR3 coding sequence is TGTGCCAGCAGCTTGGGCAGGGGCATCTATGGCTACACCTTC. V and J are TRBV5-6 and TRBJ1-2; D is perhaps TRBD1 (6 bases). V lost 0 bases, J lost 4 bases, and 10 bases lay in between. CDR1 and CDR2 (germline): SGHDT, YYEEEE. CDR3 length: 14 residues. The complete variable domain, with remaining parts taken from reference TRBV5-6 and TRBJ1-2, reads DAGVTQSPTHLIKTRGQQVTLRCSPKSGHDTVSWYQQALGQGPQFIFQYYEEEERQRGNFPDRFSGHQFPNYSSELNVNALLLGDSALYLCASSLGRGIYGYTFGSGTRLTVV.

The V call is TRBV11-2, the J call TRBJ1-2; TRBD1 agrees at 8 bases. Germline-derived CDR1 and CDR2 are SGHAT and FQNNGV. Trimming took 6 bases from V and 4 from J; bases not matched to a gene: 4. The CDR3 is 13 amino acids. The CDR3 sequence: CASSPQGAYGYTF. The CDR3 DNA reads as TGTGCCAGCAGTCCCCAGGGGGCCTATGGCTACACCTTC. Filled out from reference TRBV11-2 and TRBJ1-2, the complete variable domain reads EAGVAQSPRYKIIEKRQSVAFWCNPISGHATLYWYQQILGQGPKLLIQFQNNGVVDDSQLPKDRFSAERLKGVDSTLKIQPAKLEDSAVYLCASSPQGAYGYTFGSGTRLTVV.

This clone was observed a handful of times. In nucleotides, the CDR3 is TGTGCCAGCAGCGAAGGGACAGGGAACTATGGCTACACCTTC. This encodes CASSEGTGNYGYTF. The V call is TRBV13, the J call TRBJ1-2; 9 positions match TRBD1. Germline trimming cut 5 bases from V and 2 bases from J; bases unmatched to any gene: 3. There are 14 residues in the CDR3. Germline V gene sequence: CDR1 PRHDT, CDR2 FYEKMQ (reference sequence). Combining the CDR3 with reference TRBV13 and TRBJ1-2 gives the whole variable domain AAGVIQSPRHLIKEKRETATLKCYPIPRHDTVYWYQQGPGQDPQFLISFYEKMQSDKGSIPDRFSAQQFSDYHSELNMSSLELGDSALYFCASSEGTGNYGYTFGSGTRLTVV.

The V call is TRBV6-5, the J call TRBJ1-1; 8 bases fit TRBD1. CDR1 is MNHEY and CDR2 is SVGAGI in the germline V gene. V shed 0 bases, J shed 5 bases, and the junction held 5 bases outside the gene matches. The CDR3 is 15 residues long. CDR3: CASSYSGQGETEAFF. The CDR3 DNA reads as TGTGCCAGCAGTTACTCTGGACAGGGAGAAACTGAAGCTTTCTTT.

The CDR3 loop reads CAWNWGQGEAFF. The CDR3 coding sequence is TGTGCCTGGAACTGGGGGCAGGGTGAAGCTTTCTTT. The J gene is TRBJ1-1, the V gene TRBV30; perhaps TRBD1 as D (6 bases). Between the trimmed V and J ends, which lost 4 bases and 7 bases, there was a span of 13 bases. There are 12 residues in the CDR3. CDR1 is GTSNPN, CDR2 SVGIG, per germline (reference sequence).

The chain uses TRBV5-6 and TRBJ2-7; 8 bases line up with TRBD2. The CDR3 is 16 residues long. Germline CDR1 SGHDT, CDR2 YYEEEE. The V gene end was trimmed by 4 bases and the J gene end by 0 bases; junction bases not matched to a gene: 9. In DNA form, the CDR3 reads TGTGCCAGCAGCCCCCCCTGGCGGGGGGTCTCCTACGAGCAGTACTTC. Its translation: CASSPPWRGVSYEQYF.

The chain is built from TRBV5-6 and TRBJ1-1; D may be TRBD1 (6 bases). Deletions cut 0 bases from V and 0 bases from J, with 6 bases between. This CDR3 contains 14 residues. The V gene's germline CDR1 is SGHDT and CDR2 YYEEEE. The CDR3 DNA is TGTGCCAGCAGCTTGGGGGGGCTGAACACTGAAGCTTTCTTT. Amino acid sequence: CASSLGGLNTEAFF.

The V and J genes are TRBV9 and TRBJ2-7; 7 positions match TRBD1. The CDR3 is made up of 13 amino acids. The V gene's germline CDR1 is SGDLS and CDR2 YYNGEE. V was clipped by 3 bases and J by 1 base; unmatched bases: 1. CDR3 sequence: CASSGDSSYEQYF. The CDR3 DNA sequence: TGTGCCAGCAGCGGGGACAGTTCCTACGAGCAGTACTTC.

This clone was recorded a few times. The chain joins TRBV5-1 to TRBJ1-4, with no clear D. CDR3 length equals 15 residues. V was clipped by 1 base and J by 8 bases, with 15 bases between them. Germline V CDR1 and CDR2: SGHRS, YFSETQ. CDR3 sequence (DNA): TGCGCCAGCAGCTTGTCCCGGGCGACGGGGGAAAAACTGTTTTTT. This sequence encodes CASSLSRATGEKLFF.

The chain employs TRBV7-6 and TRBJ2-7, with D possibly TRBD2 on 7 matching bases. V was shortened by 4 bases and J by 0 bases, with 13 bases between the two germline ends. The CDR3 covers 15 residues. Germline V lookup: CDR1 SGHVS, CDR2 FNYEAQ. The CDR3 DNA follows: TGTGCCAGCAGCTGGGGGGGCAGGGCCTCCTACGAGCAGTACTTC. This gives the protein CASSWGGRASYEQYF.

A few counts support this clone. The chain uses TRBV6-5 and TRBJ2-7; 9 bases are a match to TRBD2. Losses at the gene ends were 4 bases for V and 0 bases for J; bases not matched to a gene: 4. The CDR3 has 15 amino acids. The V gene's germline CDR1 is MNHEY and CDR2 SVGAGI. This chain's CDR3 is CASSLRGGPSYEQYF. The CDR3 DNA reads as TGTGCCAGCAGTTTGCGGGGGGGGCCCTCCTACGAGCAGTACTTC.

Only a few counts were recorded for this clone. The CDR3 DNA follows: TGCGCCAGCACCCCACGGGTGGGGGGGCCCATCACAGATACGCAGTATTTT. It translates to CASTPRVGGPITDTQYF. The chain combines TRBV5-1 with TRBJ2-3, with D possibly TRBD2 on 7 matching bases. The CDR3 has 17 residues. Germline V gene lookup returns CDR1 SGHRS and CDR2 YFSETQ. V lost 6 bases, J lost 2 bases, and 22 bases lay in between.